This is a list of T cell receptor beta chains from one sample in a study of shared clonotypes between healthy human individuals. Repertoires were generated with immunoSEQ multiplex PCR, while TCRdb's copy carries only in-frame clones and drops some. The table lists some 2.3 million clones, 80% to 95% of them singletons. The sequencing sample was made of naive CD4+ T cells from PBMCs. Receptors were obtained from a man younger than 35 in good health. Some clones in this sample may be carry-over from other donors' samples. The CDR3 runs from the conserved cysteine through the conserved F or W. The order of the fields is J gene, V gene, clone size, D gene, CDR3 protein, CDR3 DNA. A D gene is named only where the DNA matches it firmly. Size is omitted from some rows. Given values are once, few, many or a class for expanded clones.

>TRBJ1-1|TRBV7-3|-|-
CASSPPDTEAFF
TGTGCCAGCAGCCCCCCGGACACTGAAGCTTTCTTT
>TRBJ1-6|TRBV14|-|-
CASSQSGNSPLHF
TGTGCCAGCAGCCAATCAGGGAACTCACCCCTCCACTTT
>TRBJ2-7|TRBV5-3|-|TRBD2
CARSRRGETSGNSYEQYF
TGTGCCAGAAGCCGAAGGGGAGAGACTAGCGGGAACTCCTACGAGCAGTACTTC
>TRBJ2-7|TRBV5-1|-|TRBD1
CASSPRTGGYEQYF
TGCGCCAGCAGCCCCCGGACAGGGGGGTACGAGCAGTACTTC
>TRBJ2-3|TRBV21-1|-|-
CASSKGGDRHTDTQYF
TGTGCCAGCAGCAAAGGGGGGGATAGGCACACAGATACGCAGTATTTT
>TRBJ1-2|TRBV28|once|-
CASSYRGHYGYTF
TGTGCCAGCAGTTATAGGGGACATTATGGCTACACCTTC
>TRBJ2-7|TRBV6-6|once|TRBD2
CASSYLGTSGSYEQYF
TGTGCCAGCAGTTATCTCGGGACTAGCGGCTCCTACGAGCAGTACTTC
>TRBJ2-7|TRBV28|-|-
CASSSHSVGASYEQYF
TGTGCCAGCAGTTCACATAGCGTGGGAGCGTCCTACGAGCAGTACTTC
>TRBJ1-2|TRBV15|-|-
CATSRRDSYGYTF
TGTGCCACCAGCAGAAGAGACAGTTATGGCTACACCTTC
>TRBJ2-3|TRBV6-5|-|TRBD2
CASSYAGGSDTQYF
TGTGCCAGCAGTTACGCGGGAGGATCAGATACGCAGTATTTT
>TRBJ2-5|TRBV5-1|-|-
CASSQQLGWETQYF
TGCGCCAGCAGCCAGCAGTTAGGGTGGGAGACCCAGTACTTC
>TRBJ1-1|TRBV19|-|TRBD1
CASSTHRGPNTEAFF
TGTGCCAGTAGTACACACAGGGGCCCGAACACTGAAGCTTTCTTT
>TRBJ2-5|TRBV4-3|-|-
CASSQDRGWETQYF
TGCGCCAGCAGCCAAGACAGGGGATGGGAGACCCAGTACTTC
>TRBJ1-1|TRBV9|-|-
CASTYLGGAGNTEAFF
TGTGCCAGCACCTACCTGGGGGGCGCAGGGAACACTGAAGCTTTCTTT
>TRBJ1-4|TRBV7-9|-|-
CASSSRSGPEKLFF
TGTGCCAGCAGCAGCCGGTCGGGGCCTGAAAAACTGTTTTTT
>TRBJ2-2|TRBV7-2|-|-
CASSLRGPGELFF
TGTGCCAGCAGCTTGCGGGGTCCCGGGGAGCTGTTTTTT
>TRBJ2-1|TRBV6-6|-|-
CASSYSGSSYNEQFF
TGTGCCAGCAGTTACTCGGGTAGCTCCTACAATGAGCAGTTCTTC
>TRBJ2-1|TRBV27|-|-
CASRPPGSSYNEQFF
TGTGCCAGCAGGCCCCCTGGGAGCTCCTACAATGAGCAGTTCTTC
>TRBJ2-1|TRBV28|once|-
CASSYQGYEQFF
TGTGCCAGCAGTTATCAAGGGTACGAGCAGTTCTTC
>TRBJ1-1|TRBV6-5|-|-
CASSSIGRLMNTEAFF
TGTGCCAGCAGTTCCATCGGGCGGCTAATGAACACTGAAGCTTTCTTT
>TRBJ2-3|TRBV27|-|TRBD2
CASSLSGLAGGPDTQYF
TGTGCCAGCAGTTTATCTGGACTAGCGGGAGGGCCAGATACGCAGTATTTT
>TRBJ2-2|TRBV2|-|TRBD2
CAIPSSGRGRTGELFF
TGTGCCATCCCCTCCAGCGGGAGAGGTAGGACCGGGGAGCTGTTTTTT
>TRBJ1-5|TRBV4-1|-|TRBD1
CASSHGDRDQPQHF
TGCGCCAGCAGCCACGGGGACAGGGATCAGCCCCAGCATTTT
>TRBJ2-1|TRBV28|-|-
CASSLRAREQFF
TGTGCCAGCAGTTTGAGGGCTCGGGAGCAGTTCTTC